A selection of T cell receptor beta chains follows, all from one sample in a study of cytomegalovirus exposure and HLA in healthy donors. Sequenced by immunoSEQ multiplex PCR; TCRdb stores in-frame clones only, minus some. The table shows approximately 260,000 clones, with roughly 86% occurring only once. Specimen: PBMCs. The origin of the receptors is a woman aged 40 to 50 in good health and CMV-seropositive. The CDR3 runs from the conserved cysteine through the conserved F or W.

j_call: TRBJ2-1
v_call: TRBV7-9
cdr3_aa: CASSSWTTYNEQFF

j_call: TRBJ2-7
v_call: TRBV28
cdr3_aa: CASSRWDSSYEQYF

j_call: TRBJ2-2
v_call: TRBV7-9
cdr3_aa: CASSTDPGLALTGELFF

j_call: TRBJ2-7
v_call: TRBV6-5
cdr3_aa: CASSRTGTRYEQYF

j_call: TRBJ2-7
v_call: TRBV2
cdr3_aa: CASSEGGGGWDVNEQYF

j_call: TRBJ2-7
v_call: TRBV30
cdr3_aa: CAWSDRGRELFYEQYF

j_call: TRBJ1-1
v_call: TRBV7-9
cdr3_aa: CASSLVPRGNTEAFF

j_call: TRBJ1-4
v_call: TRBV11-3
cdr3_aa: CASSLPTDSEKLFF

j_call: TRBJ2-7
v_call: TRBV7-3
cdr3_aa: CASSLTKNYEQYF

j_call: TRBJ1-3
v_call: TRBV6-5
cdr3_aa: CASSYRGQVSGNTIYF

j_call: TRBJ1-1
v_call: TRBV11-3
cdr3_aa: CASSPRQGAHTEAFF

j_call: TRBJ2-7
v_call: TRBV18
cdr3_aa: CASSPFGSGATYEQYF

j_call: TRBJ2-3
v_call: TRBV5-1
cdr3_aa: CASSLSSGSGTDTQYF

j_call: TRBJ2-7
v_call: TRBV7-2
cdr3_aa: CASSPLGDSSYEQYF

j_call: TRBJ2-1
v_call: TRBV5-6
cdr3_aa: CASSPGQGWNEQFF

j_call: TRBJ2-2
v_call: TRBV4-3
cdr3_aa: CASSQESAPLAGEARGTGELFF

j_call: TRBJ2-1
v_call: TRBV5-1
cdr3_aa: CASSVPSGSLDEQFF

j_call: TRBJ2-7
v_call: TRBV6-5
cdr3_aa: CASSYGTGMAEQYF

j_call: TRBJ2-7
v_call: TRBV7-2
cdr3_aa: CASRLAGGPIEQYF

j_call: TRBJ1-3
v_call: TRBV21-1
cdr3_aa: CASSNLPNRDRGASGNTIYF

j_call: TRBJ1-2
v_call: TRBV7-2
cdr3_aa: CASSLGGQGRHGYTF

j_call: TRBJ1-5
v_call: TRBV18
cdr3_aa: CASSPGQRNQPQHF

j_call: TRBJ2-7
v_call: TRBV6-1
cdr3_aa: CASRATSGGSYEQYF

j_call: TRBJ1-1
v_call: TRBV27
cdr3_aa: CASSSPTGNTEAFF

j_call: TRBJ2-1
v_call: TRBV18
cdr3_aa: CASSPLGAGEFF

j_call: TRBJ2-3
v_call: TRBV9
cdr3_aa: CASSVSGQGADTQYF

j_call: TRBJ1-4
v_call: TRBV30
cdr3_aa: CAWRDGTGGEF

j_call: TRBJ2-3
v_call: TRBV9
cdr3_aa: CASSVDGTDTQYF

j_call: TRBJ2-2
v_call: TRBV27
cdr3_aa: CASSNLAGGPETGELFF

j_call: TRBJ2-7
v_call: TRBV18
cdr3_aa: CASSPQGSSYEQYF

j_call: TRBJ2-7
v_call: TRBV6-5
cdr3_aa: CASRKGTSLYEQYF

j_call: TRBJ2-1
v_call: TRBV27
cdr3_aa: CASSLGGLIFAEQFF

j_call: TRBJ2-7
v_call: TRBV6-1
cdr3_aa: CASSRNSGSDEQYF

j_call: TRBJ2-1
v_call: TRBV2
cdr3_aa: CASSELRAGGVDEQFF

j_call: TRBJ1-1
v_call: TRBV5-4
cdr3_aa: CASSLIGQGYMNTEAFF

j_call: TRBJ1-5
v_call: TRBV30
cdr3_aa: CAWNDRGGDQPQHF

j_call: TRBJ2-5
v_call: TRBV30
cdr3_aa: CAWSVPTGRQETQYF

j_call: TRBJ2-4
v_call: TRBV28
cdr3_aa: CASSSGTQLAKNIQYF

j_call: TRBJ2-1
v_call: TRBV18
cdr3_aa: CASSPPYSGGSYNEQFF

j_call: TRBJ1-1
v_call: TRBV10-3
cdr3_aa: CASQFSGQSSMNTEAFF

j_call: TRBJ1-4
v_call: TRBV5-1
cdr3_aa: CASSPKGAGSEKLFF

j_call: TRBJ2-7
v_call: TRBV7-3
cdr3_aa: CASSPIGTGGYEQYF

j_call: TRBJ2-1
v_call: TRBV5-1
cdr3_aa: CASSPSEGSSYNEQFF

j_call: TRBJ2-7
v_call: TRBV7-2
cdr3_aa: CASSPIRDRAHEQYF

j_call: TRBJ2-7
v_call: TRBV29-1
cdr3_aa: CSVRDSAYEQYF

j_call: TRBJ1-6
v_call: TRBV18
cdr3_aa: CASSWDTSYNSPLHF

j_call: TRBJ2-5
v_call: TRBV5-6
cdr3_aa: CASSLTRGRETQYF

j_call: TRBJ2-3
v_call: TRBV5-1
cdr3_aa: CASSSGLAGDTDTQYF

j_call: TRBJ2-7
v_call: TRBV30
cdr3_aa: CAWGLGGGIYEQYF

j_call: TRBJ2-5
v_call: TRBV11-2
cdr3_aa: CASSKGTSGSSETQYF

j_call: TRBJ2-7
v_call: TRBV25-1
cdr3_aa: CASSGVGSSEQYF

j_call: TRBJ1-4
v_call: TRBV28
cdr3_aa: CASLATNEKLFF

j_call: TRBJ1-5
v_call: TRBV5-1
cdr3_aa: CASSTGHDNQPQHF

j_call: TRBJ2-7
v_call: TRBV25-1
cdr3_aa: CASSGAASGYEQYF